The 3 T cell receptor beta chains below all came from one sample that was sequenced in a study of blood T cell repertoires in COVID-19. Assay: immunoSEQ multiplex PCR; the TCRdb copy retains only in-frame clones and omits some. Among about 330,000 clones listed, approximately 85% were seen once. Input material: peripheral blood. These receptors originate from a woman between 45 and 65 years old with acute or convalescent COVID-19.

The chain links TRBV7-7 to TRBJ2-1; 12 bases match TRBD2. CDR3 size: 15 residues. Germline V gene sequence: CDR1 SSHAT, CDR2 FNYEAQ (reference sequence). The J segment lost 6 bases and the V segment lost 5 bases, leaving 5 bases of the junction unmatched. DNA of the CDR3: TGTGCCAGCAGCCCAGGACTAGCGGGATCCAATGAGCAGTTCTTC. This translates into CASSPGLAGSNEQFF.

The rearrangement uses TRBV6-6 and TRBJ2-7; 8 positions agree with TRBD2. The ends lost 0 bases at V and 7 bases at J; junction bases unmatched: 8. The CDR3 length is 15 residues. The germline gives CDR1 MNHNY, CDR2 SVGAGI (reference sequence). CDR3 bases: TGTGCCAGCAGTTACTCGATAGGGACTAGTAATGAGCAGTACTTC. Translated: CASSYSIGTSNEQYF.

CDR3 sequence: CASSYSATGGTSPLHF. The CDR3 DNA is TGTGCCAGCAGTTACTCTGCGACAGGGGGGACTTCACCCCTCCACTTT. The chain joins TRBV6-5 to TRBJ1-6; 9 bases align to TRBD1. This CDR3 is 16 amino acids long. Germline V gene lookup returns CDR1 MNHEY and CDR2 SVGAGI. The V and J ends lost 0 bases and 9 bases, in that order; junction bases with no gene match: 6.